This T cell receptor beta chain was retrieved from a study of T cell changes during pregnancy in multiple sclerosis. Profiled with immunoSEQ multiplex PCR; TCRdb holds only in-frame clones, not every one. The sample has 25,000 to 35,000 clones; just over 90% are singletons. Sequencing used CD8+ T cells from peripheral blood mononuclear cells, obtained before pregnancy. The source is a female donor with multiple sclerosis, enrolled in a pregnancy study.

The CDR3 nucleotides read TGTGCCAGCAGCGTAGGGACTAGCGGAAGCTACAATGAGCAGTTCTTC. Translated, it gives CASSVGTSGSYNEQFF. This chain links TRBV9 with TRBJ2-1, with TRBD2 identical over 10 bases. The CDR3 covers 16 residues. J was trimmed by 3 bases and V by 0 bases; bases with no gene match: 3. Germline V gene sequence: CDR1 SGDLS, CDR2 YYNGEE.